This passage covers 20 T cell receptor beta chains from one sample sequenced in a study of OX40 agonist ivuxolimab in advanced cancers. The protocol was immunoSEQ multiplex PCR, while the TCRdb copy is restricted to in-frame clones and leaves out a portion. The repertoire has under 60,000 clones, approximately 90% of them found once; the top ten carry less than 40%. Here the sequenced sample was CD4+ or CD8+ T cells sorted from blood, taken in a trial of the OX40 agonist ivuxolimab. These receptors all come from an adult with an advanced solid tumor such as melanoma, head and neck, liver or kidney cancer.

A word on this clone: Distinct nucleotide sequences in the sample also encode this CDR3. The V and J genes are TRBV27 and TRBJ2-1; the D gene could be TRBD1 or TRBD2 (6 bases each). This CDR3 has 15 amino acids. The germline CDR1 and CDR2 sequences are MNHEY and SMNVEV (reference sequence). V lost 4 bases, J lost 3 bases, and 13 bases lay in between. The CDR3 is CASSYQGGNYNEQFF. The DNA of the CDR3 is TGTGCCAGCAGTTACCAAGGGGGGAACTACAATGAGCAGTTCTTC.

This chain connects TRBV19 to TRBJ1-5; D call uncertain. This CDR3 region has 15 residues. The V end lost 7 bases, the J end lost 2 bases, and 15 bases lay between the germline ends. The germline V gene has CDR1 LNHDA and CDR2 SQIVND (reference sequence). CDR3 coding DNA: TGTGCCAGTATCGCGAGCGCTCTAGGCAATCAGCCCCAGCATTTT. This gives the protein CASIASALGNQPQHF. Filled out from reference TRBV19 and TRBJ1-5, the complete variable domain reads DGGITQSPKYLFRKEGQNVTLSCEQNLNHDAMYWYRQDPGQGLRLIYYSQIVNDFQKGDIAEGYSVSREKKESFPLTVTSAQKNPTAFYLCASIASALGNQPQHFGDGTRLSIL.

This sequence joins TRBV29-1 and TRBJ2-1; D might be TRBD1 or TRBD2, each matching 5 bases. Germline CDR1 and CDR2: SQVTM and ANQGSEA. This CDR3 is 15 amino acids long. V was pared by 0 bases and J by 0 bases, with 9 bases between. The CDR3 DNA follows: TGCAGCGTTGAAGAGGGGACCGGCTCCTACAATGAGCAGTTCTTC. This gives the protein CSVEEGTGSYNEQFF.

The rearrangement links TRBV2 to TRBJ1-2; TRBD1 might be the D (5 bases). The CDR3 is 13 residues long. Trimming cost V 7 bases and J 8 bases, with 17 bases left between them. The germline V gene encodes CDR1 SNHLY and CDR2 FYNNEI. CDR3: CASTPGSGTGYTF. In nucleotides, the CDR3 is TGTGCCAGCACCCCGGGGTCAGGGACGGGCTACACCTTC. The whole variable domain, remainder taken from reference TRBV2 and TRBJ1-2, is EPEVTQTPSHQVTQMGQEVILRCVPISNHLYFYWYRQILGQKVEFLVSFYNNEISEKSEIFDDQFSVERPDGSNFTLKIRSTKLEDSAMYFCASTPGSGTGYTFGSGTRLTVV.

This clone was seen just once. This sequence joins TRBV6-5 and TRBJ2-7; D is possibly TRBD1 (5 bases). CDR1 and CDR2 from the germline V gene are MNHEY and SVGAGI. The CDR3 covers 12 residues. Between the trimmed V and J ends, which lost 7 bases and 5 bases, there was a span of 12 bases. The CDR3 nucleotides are TGTGCCAGCACGCAGGGCCTAAACGAGCAGTACTTC. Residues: CASTQGLNEQYF.

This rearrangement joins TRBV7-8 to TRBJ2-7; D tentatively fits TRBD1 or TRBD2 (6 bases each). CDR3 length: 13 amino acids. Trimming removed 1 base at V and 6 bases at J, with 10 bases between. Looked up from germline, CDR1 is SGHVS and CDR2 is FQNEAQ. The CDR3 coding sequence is TGTGCCAGCAGCTTAGTTGGAGGGGGCGAGCAGTACTTC. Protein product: CASSLVGGGEQYF.

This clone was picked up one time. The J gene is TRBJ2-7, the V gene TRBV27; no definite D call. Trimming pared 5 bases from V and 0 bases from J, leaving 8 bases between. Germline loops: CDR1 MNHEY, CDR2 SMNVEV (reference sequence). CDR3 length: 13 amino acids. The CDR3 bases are TGTGCCAGCAGTCCCTTAAGCTCCTACGAGCAGTACTTC. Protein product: CASSPLSSYEQYF.

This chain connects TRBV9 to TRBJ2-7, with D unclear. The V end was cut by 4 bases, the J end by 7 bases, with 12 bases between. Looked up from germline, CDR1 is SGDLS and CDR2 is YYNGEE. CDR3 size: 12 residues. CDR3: CASSPPAGEQYF. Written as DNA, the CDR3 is TGTGCCAGCAGCCCCCCGGCTGGGGAGCAGTACTTC.

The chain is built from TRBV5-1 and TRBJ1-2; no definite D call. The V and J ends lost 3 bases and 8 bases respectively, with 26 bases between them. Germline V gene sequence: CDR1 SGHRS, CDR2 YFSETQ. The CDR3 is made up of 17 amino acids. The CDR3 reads CASSSLVDNDPSWGYTF. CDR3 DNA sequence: TGCGCCAGCAGCTCCCTAGTTGACAACGACCCTTCTTGGGGCTACACCTTC.

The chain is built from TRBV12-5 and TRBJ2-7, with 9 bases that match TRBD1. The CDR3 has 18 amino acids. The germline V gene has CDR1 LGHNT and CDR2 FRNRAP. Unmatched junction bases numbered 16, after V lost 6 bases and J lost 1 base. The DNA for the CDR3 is TGTGCTAGTGGCTCCCTCTCGGGACAGGGTCTGCAGTCCTACGAGCAGTACTTC. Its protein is CASGSLSGQGLQSYEQYF.

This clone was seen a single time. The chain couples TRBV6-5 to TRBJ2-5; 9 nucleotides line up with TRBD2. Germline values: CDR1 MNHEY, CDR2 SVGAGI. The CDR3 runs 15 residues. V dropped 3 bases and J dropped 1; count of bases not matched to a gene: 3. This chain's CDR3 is CASSYLAGAQETQYF. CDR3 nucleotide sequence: TGTGCCAGCAGTTATTTAGCGGGAGCCCAAGAGACCCAGTACTTC.

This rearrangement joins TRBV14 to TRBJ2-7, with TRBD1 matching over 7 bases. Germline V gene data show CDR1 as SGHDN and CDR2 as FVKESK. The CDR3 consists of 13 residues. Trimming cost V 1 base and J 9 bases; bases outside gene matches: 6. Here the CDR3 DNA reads TGTGCCAGCAGCCAAGGAAGGGGGCTCGGGCAGTACTTC. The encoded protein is CASSQGRGLGQYF.

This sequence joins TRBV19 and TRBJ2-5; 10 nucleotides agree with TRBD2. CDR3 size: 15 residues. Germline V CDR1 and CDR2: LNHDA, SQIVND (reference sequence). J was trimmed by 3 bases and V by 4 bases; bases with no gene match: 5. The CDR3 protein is CASSTRTSGEETQYF. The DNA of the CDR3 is TGTGCCAGTAGTACCCGGACTAGCGGCGAAGAGACCCAGTACTTC.

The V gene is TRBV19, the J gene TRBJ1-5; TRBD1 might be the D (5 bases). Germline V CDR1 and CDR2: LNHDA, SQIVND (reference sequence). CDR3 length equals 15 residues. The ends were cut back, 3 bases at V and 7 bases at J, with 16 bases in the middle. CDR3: CASSIQVGVEQPQHF. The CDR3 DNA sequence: TGTGCCAGTAGTATCCAGGTGGGGGTTGAGCAGCCCCAGCATTTT.

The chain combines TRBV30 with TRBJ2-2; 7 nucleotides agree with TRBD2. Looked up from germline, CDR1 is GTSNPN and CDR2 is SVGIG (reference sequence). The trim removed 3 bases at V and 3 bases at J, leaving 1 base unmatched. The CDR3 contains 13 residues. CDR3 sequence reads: CAWRLADTGELFF. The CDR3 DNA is TGTGCCTGGAGGCTAGCGGACACCGGGGAGCTGTTTTTT.

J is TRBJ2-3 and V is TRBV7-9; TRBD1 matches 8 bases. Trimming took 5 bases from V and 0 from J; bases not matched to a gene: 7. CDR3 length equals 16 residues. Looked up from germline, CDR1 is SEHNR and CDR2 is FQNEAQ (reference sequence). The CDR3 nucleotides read TGTGCCAGCAGCCACCCGGACAGGGAGAGCACAGATACGCAGTATTTT. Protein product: CASSHPDRESTDTQYF.

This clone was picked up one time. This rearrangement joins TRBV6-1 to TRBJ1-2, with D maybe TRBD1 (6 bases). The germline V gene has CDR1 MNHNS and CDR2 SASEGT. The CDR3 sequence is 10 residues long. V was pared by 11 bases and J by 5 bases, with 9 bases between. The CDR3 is CAGGGYGYTF. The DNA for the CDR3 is TGTGCCGGAGGGGGGTATGGCTACACCTTC.

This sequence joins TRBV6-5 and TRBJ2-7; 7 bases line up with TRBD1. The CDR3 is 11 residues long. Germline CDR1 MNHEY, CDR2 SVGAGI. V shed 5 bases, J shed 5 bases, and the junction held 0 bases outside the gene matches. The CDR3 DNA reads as TGTGCCAGCAGTACAGGGGACGAGCAGTACTTC. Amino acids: CASSTGDEQYF.

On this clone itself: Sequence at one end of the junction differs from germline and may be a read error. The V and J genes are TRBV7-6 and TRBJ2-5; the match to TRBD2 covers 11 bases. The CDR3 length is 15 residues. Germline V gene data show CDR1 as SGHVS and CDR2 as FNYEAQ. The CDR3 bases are TGTGCCAGCAGCATAGCGGGGGGGCCCCGAGAGACCCAGTACTTC. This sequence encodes CASSIAGGPRETQYF.

CDR3 sequence (DNA): TGTGCCAGCCGAGTCACAGATACGCAGTATTTT. Residues: CASRVTDTQYF. V gene TRBV27 combines with J gene TRBJ2-3; D ambiguous. The CDR3 is 11 amino acids. CDR1 MNHEY and CDR2 SMNVEV come from the germline V gene (reference sequence). Between the trimmed V and J ends, which lost 8 bases and 2 bases, there was a span of 5 bases.